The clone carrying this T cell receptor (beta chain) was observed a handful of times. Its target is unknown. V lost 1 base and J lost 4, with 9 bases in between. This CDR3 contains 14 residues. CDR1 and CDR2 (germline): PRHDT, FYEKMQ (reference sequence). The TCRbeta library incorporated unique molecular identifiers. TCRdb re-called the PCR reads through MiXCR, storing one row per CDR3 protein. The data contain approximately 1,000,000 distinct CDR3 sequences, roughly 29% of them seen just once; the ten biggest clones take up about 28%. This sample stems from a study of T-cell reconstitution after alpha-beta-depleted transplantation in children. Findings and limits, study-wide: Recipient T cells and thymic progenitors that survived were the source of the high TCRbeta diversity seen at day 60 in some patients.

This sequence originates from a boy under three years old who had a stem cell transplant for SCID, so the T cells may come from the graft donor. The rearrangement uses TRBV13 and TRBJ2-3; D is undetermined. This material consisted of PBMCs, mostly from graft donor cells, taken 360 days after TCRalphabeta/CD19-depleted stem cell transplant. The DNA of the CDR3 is TGTGCCAGCAGCTTAGCCCTATCCCCAGATACGCAGTATTTT. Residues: CASSLALSPDTQYF.